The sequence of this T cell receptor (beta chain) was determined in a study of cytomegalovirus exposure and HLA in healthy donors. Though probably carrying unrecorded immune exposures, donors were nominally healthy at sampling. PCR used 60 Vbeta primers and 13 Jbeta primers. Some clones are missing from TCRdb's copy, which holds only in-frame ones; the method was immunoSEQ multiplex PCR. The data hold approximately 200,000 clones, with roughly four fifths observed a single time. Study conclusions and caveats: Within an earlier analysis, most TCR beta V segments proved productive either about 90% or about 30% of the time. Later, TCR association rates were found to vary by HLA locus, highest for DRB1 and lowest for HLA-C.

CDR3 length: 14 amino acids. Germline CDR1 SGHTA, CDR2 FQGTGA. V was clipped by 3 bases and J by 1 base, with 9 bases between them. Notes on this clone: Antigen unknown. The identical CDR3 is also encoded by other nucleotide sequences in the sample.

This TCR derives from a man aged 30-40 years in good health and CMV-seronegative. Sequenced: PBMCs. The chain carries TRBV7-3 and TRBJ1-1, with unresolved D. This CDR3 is CASSLSGPNTEAFF. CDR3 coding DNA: TGTGCCAGCAGCTTGAGCGGACCGAACACTGAAGCTTTCTTT.